This TCR beta chain was captured by sequencing in a study of OX40 agonist ivuxolimab in advanced cancers. Overall study: Those treated in dose escalation had hepatocellular carcinoma, melanoma, renal cell cancer or head and neck cancer. Three individuals attained partial responses, comprising one hepatocellular carcinoma case and two cutaneous melanoma cases.

Method: immunoSEQ multiplex PCR; TCRdb's copy keeps in-frame clones and lacks some. The sample holds over 60,000 clones, about 91% seen once. The germline V and J ends were trimmed by 9 bases and 0 bases, with 17 bases remaining between them. The CDR3 consists of 15 residues. The germline V gene has CDR1 LNHDA and CDR2 SQIVND (reference sequence). This receptor was identified in an adult with an advanced solid tumor such as melanoma, head and neck, liver or kidney cancer. The J gene is TRBJ1-2, the V gene TRBV19; D is unclear. This sample comprised CD4+ or CD8+ T cells sorted from blood, obtained in a trial of the OX40 agonist ivuxolimab. The CDR3 loop is CASHSSPGANYGYTF. The CDR3 DNA follows: TGTGCCAGCCATAGTAGTCCGGGTGCTAACTATGGCTACACCTTC.